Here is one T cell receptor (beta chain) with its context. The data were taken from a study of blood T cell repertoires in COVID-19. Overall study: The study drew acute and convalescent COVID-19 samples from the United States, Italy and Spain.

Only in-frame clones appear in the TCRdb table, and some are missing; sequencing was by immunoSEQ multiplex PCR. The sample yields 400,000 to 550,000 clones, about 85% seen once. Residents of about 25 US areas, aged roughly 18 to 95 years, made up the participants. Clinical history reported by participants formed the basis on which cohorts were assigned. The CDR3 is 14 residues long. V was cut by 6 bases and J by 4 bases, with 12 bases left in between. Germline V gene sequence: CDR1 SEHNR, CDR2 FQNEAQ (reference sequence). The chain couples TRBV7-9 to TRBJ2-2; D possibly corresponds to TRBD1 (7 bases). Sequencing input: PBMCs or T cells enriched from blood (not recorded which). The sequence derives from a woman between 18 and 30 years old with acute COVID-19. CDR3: CASRRDSSTGELFF. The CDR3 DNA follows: TGTGCCAGCAGGCGGGACAGCTCCACCGGGGAGCTGTTTTTT.